Listed below are T cell receptor beta chains from one sample, sequenced in a study of T cells in Graves' hyperthyroidism and ophthalmopathy. Each CDR3 protein is one row after TCRdb ran MiXCR on the multiplex PCR reads. Among around 620,000 distinct CDR3 sequences, around 42% were seen once, and the ten largest hold around 20%. Sequenced: peripheral blood or thyroid tissue (not recorded which). Receptor source: an adult woman with Graves' disease, either hyperthyroidism or ophthalmopathy (not recorded which). Both conserved end residues are trimmed from each CDR3.

v_call	j_call	cdr3_aa
TRBV9	TRBJ1-1	ASNLGDTEAF
TRBV7-2	TRBJ2-5	ASSPRSGRASETQY
TRBV10-3	TRBJ2-7	AISESLAAYEQY
TRBV20-1	TRBJ2-7	SARDDQREVRDYEQY
TRBV7-9	TRBJ1-4	ASSPQGNRLF
TRBV14	TRBJ1-1	ASSEWGRNTEAF
TRBV19	TRBJ2-7	ASVREQY
TRBV27	TRBJ1-1	ASSLIQRGQTEAF
TRBV7-2	TRBJ1-4	ASSSYADSEKLF
TRBV20-1	TRBJ1-4	SAQDRAASDEKLF
TRBV12-3/TRBV12-4	TRBJ1-1	ASSLLSGSEAF
TRBV20-1	TRBJ2-5	SASYRDYETQY
TRBV7-2	TRBJ2-7	ASSLRDIAYEQY
TRBV6-6	TRBJ2-2	ASNYHRDRVTTGELF
TRBV7-9	TRBJ2-5	ASSLALLAGGQETQY
TRBV20-1	TRBJ1-2	SARDFGTGMLDGYT
TRBV7-9	TRBJ1-5	ASSLAGQTEH
TRBV11-2	TRBJ2-7	ASSEGPGLTYEQY
TRBV2	TRBJ2-7	ASSDRDSNQPQQY
TRBV5-5	TRBJ1-1	ASSLPSGMNTEAF
TRBV12-3/TRBV12-4	TRBJ1-5	ASSLSMDQPQH
TRBV29-1	TRBJ1-3	SVGSDRGTGNTIY
TRBV6-1	TRBJ1-5	ASRDGDRESQPQH
TRBV25-1	TRBJ1-1	ASRAGGKAF
TRBV10-2	TRBJ2-7	ASSGPRGGPTYSYEQY
TRBV27	TRBJ1-1	ASSHQYEAF
TRBV10-3	TRBJ1-4	AITVRSTATNEKLF